Each of the 21 T cell receptor beta chains below was sequenced from the same sample in a study of blood T cells in healthy people across ages. Through a sample-barcoded 5' primer and a J-beta primer mix, a second PCR was run for roughly 7 to 12 cycles. TCRdb analysed the 5' RACE reads with MiXCR anew, one entry per CDR3 protein. The sample includes about 900,000 distinct CDR3 sequences, approximately 49% of them seen just once. Source material: blood. These receptors all stem from a man aged 25-45 years in good health.

DNA for the CDR3: TGTGCCAGCAGTCGAGGGGGCCTGAACACTGAAGCTTTCTTT. Protein sequence: CASSRGGLNTEAFF. The chain has TRBV7-9 and TRBJ1-1; 7 positions match TRBD1. The trim removed 6 bases at V and 0 bases at J, leaving 4 bases unmatched. The CDR3 runs 14 residues. Looked up from germline, CDR1 is SEHNR and CDR2 is FQNEAQ (reference sequence).

The chain has TRBV4-3 and TRBJ2-7, with 13 nucleotides matching TRBD2. The J call may be mistaken, given a closer DNA end match to TRBJ2-5. Germline V gene lookup returns CDR1 LGHNA and CDR2 YSLEER. The CDR3 extends over 15 amino acids. CDR3 protein: CASSPGLAGEETQYF. The CDR3 DNA reads as TGCGCCAGCAGCCCTGGACTAGCGGGGGAAGAGACCCAGTACTTC.

This clonotype came up a few times. The V and J genes are TRBV20-1 and TRBJ2-7; TRBD1 agrees at 8 bases. Germline CDR1 reads DFQATT; CDR2 reads SNEGSKA (reference sequence). The CDR3 spans 14 residues. Trimming cost V 5 bases and J 6 bases; bases outside gene matches: 12. CDR3: CSALRQGSSSEQYF. CDR3 DNA: TGCAGTGCTTTAAGACAGGGGTCCTCATCCGAGCAGTACTTC.

This chain uses TRBV10-3 with TRBJ2-3; D is undetermined. The CDR3 has 12 amino acids. V lost 10 bases, J lost 6 bases, and 14 bases lay in between. Germline lookup yields CDR1 ENHRY and CDR2 SYGVKD. The CDR3 sequence is CANAPEWDTQYF. The CDR3 DNA follows: TGTGCCAACGCACCCGAGTGGGATACGCAGTATTTT.

The chain links TRBV12-3 or TRBV12-4 to TRBJ2-3, with TRBD1 matching over 7 bases. V gave up 3 bases and J gave up 6 bases; unmatched junction bases: 9. The CDR3 loop spans 15 amino acids. DNA of the CDR3: TGTGCCAGCAGTTTCCGACAGGGAATGGGGGATACGCAGTATTTT. Translation gives CASSFRQGMGDTQYF.

The J gene is TRBJ2-3, the V gene TRBV20-1; a weak D match, TRBD2 (7 bases). This CDR3 is 16 amino acids long. Trimming took off 1 base at V and 5 bases at J, with 19 bases between the two ends. The V gene's germline CDR1 is DFQATT and CDR2 SNEGSKA (reference sequence). Here the CDR3 reads CSARAGGAGVRDTQYF. The CDR3 DNA follows: TGCAGTGCTAGAGCTGGGGGGGCGGGGGTGAGAGATACGCAGTATTTT.

V and J are TRBV10-3 and TRBJ1-2, with D maybe TRBD1 (5 bases). Trimming pared 4 bases from V and 8 bases from J, leaving 14 bases between. CDR3 length: 13 residues. Germline CDR1 ENHRY, CDR2 SYGVKD. CDR3 bases: TGTGCCATCAGTGCCAGGGTTAGCCGCGGCTACACCTTC. Its protein product is CAISARVSRGYTF.

This clonotype was counted once. The chain carries TRBV2 and TRBJ2-3; perhaps TRBD2 as D (6 bases). Deletions cut 7 bases from V and 0 bases from J, with 14 bases between. The CDR3 loop spans 15 amino acids. Germline CDR1 and CDR2: SNHLY and FYNNEI. The CDR3 DNA reads TGTGCCAGCACCCAGGAACGGGGGAGCACAGATACGCAGTATTTT. Amino acid sequence: CASTQERGSTDTQYF.

This clonotype showed up just a few times. The rearrangement joins TRBV7-2 to TRBJ2-3, with no clear D. This CDR3 has 14 amino acids. The ends were cut back, 5 bases at V and 3 bases at J, with 12 bases in the middle. The germline V gene encodes CDR1 SGHTA and CDR2 FQGNSA. As DNA, the CDR3 is TGTGCCAGCAGCGCCCGACACGTAACAGATACGCAGTATTTT. This sequence encodes CASSARHVTDTQYF.

This sequence joins TRBV6-5 and TRBJ2-1; 10 bases fit TRBD2. Trimming took 0 bases from V and 0 from J; bases not matched to a gene: 8. The CDR3 contains 19 residues. CDR1 and CDR2 from the germline V gene are MNHEY and SVGAGI. The CDR3 nucleotides are TGTGCCAGCAGTTACTCGCGGACTAGCGGAGGGAGCTCCTACAATGAGCAGTTCTTC. Amino acids: CASSYSRTSGGSSYNEQFF.

The chain recombines TRBV7-2 with TRBJ2-1; TRBD1 matches 9 bases. With the DNA end fitting TRBJ2-7 better, the J assignment may be wrong. The CDR3 runs 17 residues. Germline values: CDR1 SGHTA, CDR2 FQGNSA. CDR3 sequence: CASSFPDRGGSYNEQYF. CDR3 DNA sequence: TGTGCCAGCAGCTTTCCGGACAGGGGAGGCTCCTACAATGAGCAGTACTTC.

This clonotype has ten or more counts. This chain links TRBV10-3 with TRBJ2-4, with D perhaps TRBD1 (6 bases). Between the trimmed V and J ends, which lost 0 bases and 8 bases, there was a span of 11 bases. The CDR3 has 14 amino acids. From germline, CDR1 is ENHRY and CDR2 SYGVKD. The CDR3 DNA reads as TGTGCCATCAGTGAGTCGGGGGCTGTGGACATTCAGTACTTC. Translation gives CAISESGAVDIQYF.

This clonotype has more than one count but fewer than ten. V is TRBV24-1 and J is TRBJ2-1, with 7 bases identical to TRBD1. In germline, CDR1 is KGHDR, CDR2 SFDVKD. The ends lost 4 bases at V and 0 bases at J; junction bases unmatched: 11. The CDR3 sequence is 18 residues long. The CDR3 spells CATSDRRTGPSSYNEQFF. The CDR3 bases are TGTGCCACCAGTGACCGAAGGACAGGACCGAGCTCCTACAATGAGCAGTTCTTC.

This clonotype was detected a few times. The rearrangement joins TRBV10-3 to TRBJ2-7; 7 bases align to TRBD1. The CDR3 totals 15 residues. Germline values: CDR1 ENHRY, CDR2 SYGVKD. Germline trimming cut 8 bases from V and 2 bases from J; bases unmatched to any gene: 12. DNA of the CDR3: TGTGCCATCCGCAACCGGGACAGAGAAGCCTACGAGCAGTACTTC. Translating it yields CAIRNRDREAYEQYF.

The V gene is TRBV20-1, the J gene TRBJ1-2; D not certain. V was trimmed by 3 bases and J by 4 bases, leaving 9 bases between them. Germline-derived CDR1 and CDR2 are DFQATT and SNEGSKA (reference sequence). The CDR3 extends over 12 amino acids. In DNA form, the CDR3 reads TGCAGTGCTAGTGAGGGCCCCTATGGCTACACCTTC. This sequence encodes CSASEGPYGYTF.

This clonotype was counted a few times. At one of its ends the junction is not consistent with the germline gene, which may arise from a read error. This chain uses TRBV5-1 with TRBJ2-5, with TRBD2 identical over 10 bases. Germline V lookup: CDR1 SGHRS, CDR2 YFSETQ. There are 17 residues in the CDR3. This chain's CDR3 is CASSLEFSGGTQVTQYF. CDR3 nucleotides: TGCGCCAGCAGCTTGGAGTTTAGCGGGGGGACCCAAGTGACCCAGTACTTC. The full variable domain, rest sourced from reference TRBV5-1 and TRBJ2-5, is KAGVTQTPRYLIKTRGQQVTLSCSPISGHRSVSWYQQTPGQGLQFLFEYFSETQRNKGNFPGRFSGRQFSNSRSEMNVSTLELGDSALYLCASSLEFSGGTQVTQYFGPGTRLLVL.

V and J are TRBV4-3 and TRBJ2-2; D gene ambiguous. Germline values: CDR1 LGHNA, CDR2 YSLEER. V was cut by 8 bases and J by 1 base, with 14 bases left in between. This CDR3 is 15 amino acids long. CDR3 nucleotide sequence: TGCGCCAGCCGTCACGGGCAGTTGAACACCGGGGAGCTGTTTTTT. Encoded protein: CASRHGQLNTGELFF.

This clonotype showed up just once. V usage is TRBV6-1 and J usage is TRBJ1-3, with D perhaps TRBD1 (5 bases). This CDR3 has 16 residues. V was clipped by 3 bases and J by 0 bases, with 12 bases between them. CDR1 and CDR2 (germline): MNHNS, SASEGT. The CDR3, as DNA: TGTGCCAGCAGTGACCCTGGGGCCCCCTCTGGAAACACCATATATTTT. Translation gives CASSDPGAPSGNTIYF.

This clonotype was picked up a small number of times. The V gene is TRBV7-9, the J gene TRBJ1-4; tentative D call: TRBD1 (5 bases). This CDR3 spans 15 amino acids. Germline V gene lookup returns CDR1 SEHNR and CDR2 FQNEAQ (reference sequence). V lost 5 bases and J 4 bases, leaving 14 bases between the germline ends. The CDR3 bases are TGTGCCAGCAGCCCCTTGGGGCGGAATAATGAAAAACTGTTTTTT. This codes for CASSPLGRNNEKLFF.

With respect to this clonotype: A clone one base away is much larger, so this may be a read error. The rearrangement joins TRBV12-3 or TRBV12-4 to TRBJ1-1, with D hard to call. The length of the CDR3 is 11 residues. V gave up 8 bases and J gave up 1 base, with 5 bases separating them. The CDR3 loop is CASWENTEAFF. The CDR3 coding sequence is TGTGCCAGCTGGGAGAACACTGAAGCTTTCTTT.

J is TRBJ2-7 and V is TRBV5-1, with TRBD1 matching over 10 bases. Germline V gene lookup returns CDR1 SGHRS and CDR2 YFSETQ. The CDR3 contains 15 residues. With V trimmed by 2 bases and J by 2 bases, 4 bases remained unmatched. The CDR3 DNA is TGCGCCAGCAGCTTCGACAGGGGGCGGACCTACGAGCAGTACTTC. It yields the protein CASSFDRGRTYEQYF.